This T cell receptor beta chain came from a study of radiotherapy plus CTLA-4 blockade in lung cancer. Broader study findings: Response was reportedly best predicted by early blood T cell clone dynamics, with interferon-beta.

Chemo-refractory metastatic non-small-cell lung cancer patients underwent focal radiation alongside CTLA-4 blockade with ipilimumab. Sequencing used immunoSEQ multiplex PCR; TCRdb keeps in-frame clones, though not all of them. Among 90,000 to 130,000 clones listed, 81% were seen once. The V and J ends lost 0 bases and 4 bases respectively, with 13 bases between them. This CDR3 contains 15 residues. The V gene's germline CDR1 is SGDLS and CDR2 YYNGEE. A word on this clone: Its antigen remains unidentified.

The V gene is TRBV9, the J gene TRBJ1-1, with D perhaps TRBD1 (5 bases). This material consisted of peripheral blood, taken from a patient treated with radiotherapy plus ipilimumab. The sequence was obtained from a human donor with non-small cell lung cancer that progressed on radiotherapy plus ipilimumab. Some clones in this sample may be carry-over from other donors' samples. The CDR3 sequence is CASSVVGTAGTEAFF. The CDR3 DNA reads TGTGCCAGCAGCGTAGTCGGGACCGCCGGCACTGAAGCTTTCTTT.